This TCR beta chain was documented in a study of Ad26.COV2.S vaccination and SARS-CoV-2 variants. The treatment is: 15 to 20 received Ad26.COV2.S at low or high dose, single or two shots; about five received placebo; per-sample allocation not given. The investigators took samples on day 63 after the first vaccine or placebo injection. The CDR3 has 13 residues. The ends were cut back, 4 bases at V and 6 bases at J, with 10 bases in the middle. Germline CDR1 and CDR2: MDHEN and SYDVKM. Findings and caveats of the study: The TCR-based breadth and depth measures might underestimate overall T cell responses. Reported findings describe substantial breadth in spike-specific CD8+ and CD4+ T cell responses following vaccination.

TCRdb keeps only in-frame clones here, not all; method: immunoSEQ multiplex PCR. This repertoire shows around 420,000 clones, approximately 88% found once; its top ten account for about 3.6%. This clone was detected only a few times. Its target is not known. The TCR comes from a person aged 18-60 years who received the Ad26.COV2.S COVID-19 vaccine or a placebo. Specimen: peripheral blood, collected in a trial of Ad26.COV2.S vaccine versus placebo. The V and J genes are TRBV28 and TRBJ1-5; possibly TRBD1 for D (5 bases). The CDR3: CASSSEGIQPQHF. CDR3 coding DNA: TGTGCCAGCAGTTCGGAGGGGATTCAGCCCCAGCATTTT.